This paragraph covers one T cell receptor (beta chain) sequence. This sample is drawn from a study of blood T cell repertoires in COVID-19. As for the study in general: Spain, Italy and the United States supplied samples that represented acute and convalescent COVID-19. T cells, B-cell-depleted T cells, or PBMCs supplied cDNA or gDNA.

Sequencing used immunoSEQ multiplex PCR; TCRdb keeps in-frame clones, though not all of them. The sample lists about 180,000 clones, 80% to 90% occurring once. Germline V gives CDR1 SNHLY, CDR2 FYNNEI. V was cut by 6 bases and J by 3 bases, with 17 bases left in between. This CDR3 has 15 amino acids. Sequences were obtained from peripheral blood. The receptor's source is a young man who had recovered from COVID-19. The chain links TRBV2 to TRBJ1-1; perhaps TRBD1 as D (5 bases). This chain's CDR3 is CASRTRRGGDTEAFF. In DNA form, the CDR3 reads TGTGCCAGCAGAACCCGACGAGGAGGGGACACTGAAGCTTTCTTT.